Following are 15 T cell receptor beta chains from one sample sequenced in a study of siplizumab effects on memory and regulatory T cells. Produced via immunoSEQ multiplex PCR; TCRdb's table is partial and in-frame only. The sample has more than 85,000 clones, roughly nine tenths seen once. The sequenced sample consisted of CD4+ T cells sorted from blood. The receptors were gathered from a human donor in good health.

This clone has only one observation. The genes are TRBV7-6 and TRBJ1-4; 10 bases agree with TRBD1. The CDR3 consists of 16 residues. CDR1 is SGHVS, CDR2 FNYEAQ, per germline. Trimming took 6 bases from V and 4 from J; bases not matched to a gene: 8. Here the CDR3 reads CASSRRQGAYNEKLFF. The CDR3 DNA follows: TGTGCCAGCAGTCGACGACAGGGGGCCTATAATGAAAAACTGTTTTTT.

The chain employs TRBV29-1 and TRBJ1-6; D gene unclear. V lost 5 bases to trimming and J lost 8 bases, with 10 bases between them. CDR1 and CDR2 from the germline V gene are SQVTM and ANQGSEA. The CDR3 sequence is 12 residues long. CDR3 bases: TGCAGCGTTCAGCAGGCGGATTCACCCCTCCACTTT. It encodes CSVQQADSPLHF.

The chain is built from TRBV4-1 and TRBJ2-3; D is ambiguous. Germline V gene sequence: CDR1 MGHRA, CDR2 YSYEKL. The V end was cut by 8 bases, the J end by 2 bases, with 5 bases between. CDR3 length: 11 amino acids. CDR3 sequence (DNA): TGCGCCAGCGGTGACACAGATACGCAGTATTTT. It translates to CASGDTDTQYF.

The V gene is TRBV11-2, the J gene TRBJ2-2; 7 bases agree with TRBD1. Germline CDR1 and CDR2: SGHAT and FQNNGV. Trimming took 4 bases from V and 4 from J; bases not matched to a gene: 6. The length of the CDR3 is 15 residues. This CDR3 reads CASSSDRVSTGELFF. The CDR3 nucleotides read TGTGCCAGCAGCTCCGACAGGGTTAGCACCGGGGAGCTGTTTTTT.

V and J are TRBV29-1 and TRBJ2-1, with 8 bases matching TRBD2. This CDR3 comprises 13 residues. J was trimmed by 8 bases and V by 7 bases; bases with no gene match: 10. CDR1 SQVTM and CDR2 ANQGSEA come from the germline V gene. CDR3 region: CSGAGERYHEQFF. CDR3 DNA: TGCAGCGGAGCGGGAGAAAGGTACCATGAGCAGTTCTTC.

The chain recombines TRBV5-1 with TRBJ1-4; no reliable D call. The CDR3 spans 14 residues. In germline, CDR1 is SGHRS, CDR2 YFSETQ. Trimming took off 4 bases at V and 8 bases at J, with 15 bases between the two ends. The CDR3 loop reads CASSPSGRREKLFF. The CDR3 DNA follows: TGCGCCAGCAGCCCTAGTGGGAGAAGGGAAAAACTGTTTTTT.

The gene calls are TRBV6-6 and TRBJ2-7; D is possibly TRBD1 (6 bases). V was cut by 5 bases and J by 7 bases, with 21 bases left in between. This CDR3 contains 15 residues. Germline V lookup: CDR1 MNHNY, CDR2 SVGAGI (reference sequence). The CDR3 loop is CASSTTGTWLLEQYF. In nucleotides, the CDR3 is TGTGCCAGCAGTACGACCGGGACATGGTTATTGGAGCAGTACTTC.

The chain uses TRBV5-4 and TRBJ1-2; D possibly corresponds to TRBD1 (5 bases). V was trimmed by 1 base and J by 8 bases, leaving 12 bases between them. Germline CDR1 reads SGHNT; CDR2 reads YYREEE (reference sequence). The length of the CDR3 is 13 residues. CDR3 in amino acids: CASSLTGGSGYTF. As DNA, the CDR3 is TGTGCCAGCAGCTTGACAGGAGGAAGCGGCTACACCTTC.

As to this clone: The sample contains more than one DNA sequence encoding this CDR3. The chain links TRBV5-1 to TRBJ1-2, with D possibly TRBD1 on 5 matching bases. This CDR3 has 15 amino acids. Trimming took off 4 bases at V and 7 bases at J, with 20 bases between the two ends. Germline V gene lookup returns CDR1 SGHRS and CDR2 YFSETQ. In nucleotides, the CDR3 is TGCGCCAGCAGCCCCGAGGGGAGGGCCTCCAGTGGCTACACCTTC. Encoded protein: CASSPEGRASSGYTF.

The chain is built from TRBV7-8 and TRBJ2-2; 10 bases line up with TRBD2. From germline, CDR1 is SGHVS and CDR2 FQNEAQ. CDR3 length: 16 residues. V gave up 6 bases and J gave up 5 bases; unmatched junction bases: 9. CDR3 in DNA: TGTGCCAGCAGAAACTTTAGCGGGAGGAGAACCGGGGAGCTGTTTTTT. The encoded protein is CASRNFSGRRTGELFF.

This clone was observed a single time. This chain connects TRBV7-2 to TRBJ2-5; 11 bases agree with TRBD1. CDR1 is SGHTA, CDR2 FQGNSA, per germline. The trim removed 5 bases at V and 2 bases at J, leaving 7 bases unmatched. CDR3 length: 16 amino acids. The CDR3 DNA reads as TGTGCCAGCAGCGTCGGACAGGGGGCTGGTCAAGAGACCCAGTACTTC. It yields the protein CASSVGQGAGQETQYF.

V usage is TRBV20-1 and J usage is TRBJ1-6; D is unclear. This CDR3 has 11 residues. Germline assignment: CDR1 DFQATT and CDR2 SNEGSKA (reference sequence). V dropped 1 base and J dropped 9 bases, with 4 bases sitting between them. The CDR3 sequence is CSARGFSPLHF. For the CDR3, the DNA is TGCAGTGCTAGAGGGTTTTCACCCCTCCACTTT.

The rearrangement links TRBV5-6 to TRBJ1-1, with 7 bases matching TRBD1. Losses at the gene ends were 2 bases for V and 4 bases for J; bases not matched to a gene: 2. The CDR3 sequence is 13 residues long. Germline V gene sequence: CDR1 SGHDT, CDR2 YYEEEE. The chain's CDR3 is CASSFAGGTEAFF. The CDR3 nucleotides read TGTGCCAGCAGCTTTGCAGGGGGCACTGAAGCTTTCTTT.

The V and J genes are TRBV6-1 and TRBJ1-1; D is uncertain. The CDR3 is 14 amino acids. From germline, CDR1 is MNHNS and CDR2 SASEGT. With 7 bases removed from V and 7 bases from J, the gap between germline ends came to 19 bases. Here the CDR3 DNA reads TGTGCCAGCATTCGGCCGTTATTTGGCTTTGAAGCTTTCTTT. Its translation is CASIRPLFGFEAFF.

This chain connects TRBV18 to TRBJ2-6; weak D call: TRBD1 (6 bases). The CDR3 is made up of 15 amino acids. In germline, CDR1 is KGHSH, CDR2 LQKENI. The germline V and J ends were trimmed by 6 bases and 0 bases, with 9 bases remaining between them. This CDR3 reads CASSLQGSGANVLTF. CDR3 sequence (DNA): TGTGCCAGCTCGTTACAGGGCTCTGGGGCCAACGTCCTGACTTTC.